This TCR beta chain was sequenced during a study of cytotoxic CD8 clonotypes in ibrutinib-treated CLL. Libraries were prepared by immunoSEQ multiplex PCR; TCRdb keeps only in-frame clonotypes and omits some of them. The table has 35,000 to 55,000 clones, roughly 76% seen once. The CDR3 consists of 13 residues. Germline V gene data show CDR1 as SGHVS and CDR2 as FNYEAQ. V trimming: 5 bases; J trimming: 5 bases; junction bases outside the gene matches: 6. The rearrangement uses TRBV7-6 and TRBJ2-7, with TRBD1 matching 7 bases. The TCR originated in a human donor with chronic lymphocytic leukemia. Sequenced here: PBMCs, sampled after 12 months of ibrutinib treatment. CDR3 DNA: TGTGCCAGCAGCGAGACAGGGTTCCACGAGCAGTACTTC. As protein: CASSETGFHEQYF.